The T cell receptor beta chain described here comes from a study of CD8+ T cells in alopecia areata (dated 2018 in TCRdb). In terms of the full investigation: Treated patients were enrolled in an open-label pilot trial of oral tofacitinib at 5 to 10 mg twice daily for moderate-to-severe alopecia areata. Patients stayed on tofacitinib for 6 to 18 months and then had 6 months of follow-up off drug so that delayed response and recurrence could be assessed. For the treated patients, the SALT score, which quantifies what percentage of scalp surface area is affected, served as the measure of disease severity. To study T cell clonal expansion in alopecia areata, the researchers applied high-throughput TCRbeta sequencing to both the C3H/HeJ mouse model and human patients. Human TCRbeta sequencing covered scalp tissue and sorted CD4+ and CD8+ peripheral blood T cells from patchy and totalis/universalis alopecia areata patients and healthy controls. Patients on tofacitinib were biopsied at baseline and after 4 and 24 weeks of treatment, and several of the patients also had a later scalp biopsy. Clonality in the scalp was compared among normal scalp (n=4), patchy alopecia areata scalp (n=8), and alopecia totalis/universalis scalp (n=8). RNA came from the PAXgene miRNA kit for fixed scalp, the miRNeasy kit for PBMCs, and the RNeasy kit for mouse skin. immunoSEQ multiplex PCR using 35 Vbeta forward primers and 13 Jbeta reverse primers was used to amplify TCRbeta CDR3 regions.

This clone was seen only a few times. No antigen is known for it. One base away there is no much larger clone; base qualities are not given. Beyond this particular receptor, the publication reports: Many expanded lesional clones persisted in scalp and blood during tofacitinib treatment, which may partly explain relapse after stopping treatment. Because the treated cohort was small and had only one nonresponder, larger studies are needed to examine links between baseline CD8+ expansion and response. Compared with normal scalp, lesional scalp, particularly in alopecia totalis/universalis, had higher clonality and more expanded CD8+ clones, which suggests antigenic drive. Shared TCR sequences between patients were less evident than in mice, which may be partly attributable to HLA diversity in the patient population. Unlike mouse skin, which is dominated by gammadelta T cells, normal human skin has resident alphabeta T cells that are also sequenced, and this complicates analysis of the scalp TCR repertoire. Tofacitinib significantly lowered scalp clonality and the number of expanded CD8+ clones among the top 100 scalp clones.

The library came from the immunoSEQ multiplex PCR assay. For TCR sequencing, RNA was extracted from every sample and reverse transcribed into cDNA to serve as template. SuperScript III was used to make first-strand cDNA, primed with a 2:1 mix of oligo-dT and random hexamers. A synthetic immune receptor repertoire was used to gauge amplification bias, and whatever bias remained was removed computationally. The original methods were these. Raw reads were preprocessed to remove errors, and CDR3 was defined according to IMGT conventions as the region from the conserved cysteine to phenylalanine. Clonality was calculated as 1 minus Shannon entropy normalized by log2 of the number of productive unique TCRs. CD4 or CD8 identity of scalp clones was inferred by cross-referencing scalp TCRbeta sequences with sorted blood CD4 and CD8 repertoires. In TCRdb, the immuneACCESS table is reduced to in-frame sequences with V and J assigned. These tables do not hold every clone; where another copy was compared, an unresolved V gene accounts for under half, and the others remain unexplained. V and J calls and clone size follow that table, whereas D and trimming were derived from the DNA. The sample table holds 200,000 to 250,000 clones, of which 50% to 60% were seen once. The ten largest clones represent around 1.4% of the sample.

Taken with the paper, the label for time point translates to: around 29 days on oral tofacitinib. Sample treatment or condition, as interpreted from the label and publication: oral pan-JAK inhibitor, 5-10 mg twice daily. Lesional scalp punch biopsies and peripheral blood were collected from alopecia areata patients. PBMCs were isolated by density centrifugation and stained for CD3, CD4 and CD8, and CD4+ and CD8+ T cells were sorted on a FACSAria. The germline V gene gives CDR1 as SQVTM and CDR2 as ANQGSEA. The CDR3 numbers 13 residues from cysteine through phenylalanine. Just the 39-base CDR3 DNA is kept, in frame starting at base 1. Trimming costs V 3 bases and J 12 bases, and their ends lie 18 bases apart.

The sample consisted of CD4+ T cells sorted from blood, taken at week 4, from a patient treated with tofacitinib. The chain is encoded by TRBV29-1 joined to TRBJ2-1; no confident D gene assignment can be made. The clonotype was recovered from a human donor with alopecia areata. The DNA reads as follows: TGCAGCGTTGAGCCTCATAGTCAGCTCTGGCAGTTCTTC. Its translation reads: CSVEPHSQLWQFF.